This T cell receptor beta chain derives from a study of cytomegalovirus exposure and HLA in healthy donors (TCRdb year 2017). For context, the study as a whole: An earlier analysis of 587 of the donors reported approximately 280 Gb of sequence data and 117 million unique TCR beta sequences obtained from about 179 million T cells. An early release that covered more than 550 HLA-typed donors contained about 290 gigabases of sequencing data and 75 million to 100 million unique TCR sequences. Of the roughly 400 genotyped donors, approximately 83% fell in the genetic ancestry cluster associated with self-reported Caucasian donors. The aim of the study was to test whether cataloging public T cell receptors could identify signatures of past pathogen exposure. The study profiled the T cell repertoires of around 700 subjects by immunosequencing and related them to cytomegalovirus serostatus. Along with the roughly 670-subject first cohort, a separate validation cohort of 120 different subjects was used. High-throughput TCR immunosequencing, statistical association of individual TCRs with disease status, and machine learning were combined to predict cytomegalovirus infection status. A later analysis re-analyzed previously published TCR beta repertoires from about 600 donors and added high-resolution HLA genotyping to study TCR occurrence patterns. Rather than using new phenotypic data, the later analysis identified candidate immune exposures from TCR beta sequences and from how often those sequences occurred across donors. To decide whether each TCR beta V gene segment behaved as functional or pseudogenic, an earlier analysis of approximately 590 of the donors relied on high-throughput TCR beta sequencing. Donor age, sex, ethnicity and CMV serostatus were compiled together with the repertoire data. A later genetic analysis used genome-wide SNP genotypes for about three fifths of the 666 donors, treating that subset as a discovery cohort. All discovery cohort repertoires had been generated on a single sequencing platform. HLA typing included class I and class II loci at four-digit resolution. The number of donors typed differed by locus, with about 629-640 for A, B, C, DRB1 and DQB1, 522 for DQA1, approximately 570 for DPA1, and roughly 450 for DPB1. Because of strong linkage in the cohort, five DR-DQ haplotypes were treated as single units for association and clustering. Among roughly 400 genotyped donors of the cohort, an average of roughly 240,000 unique TCR beta nucleotide sequences were sequenced per donor, roughly a sixth of them non-productive.

Library preparation employed the immunoSEQ multiplex PCR assay. The multiplex PCR relied on a mix of 60 forward primers for TCR Vbeta segments and 13 reverse primers for TCR Jbeta segments. A multiplex PCR assay on genomic DNA amplified the CDR3 region of rearranged TCR beta genes. On the Illumina HiSeq System, the amplified TCR beta libraries were sequenced as 87-base-pair reads. The study's processing was this. A later analysis counted about 80 million unique TCR beta chains across the 500 to 850 repertoires, and 10 million to 12 million of these chains were shared by at least two donors. To remove PCR and sequencing errors, raw reads were error-corrected and collapsed into unique sequences using a nearest-neighbor algorithm that merged closely related sequences. CDR3 sequences were aligned to IMGT reference sequences to assign V, D and J gene segments. Each retained sequence needed at least a six-nucleotide match to both a V gene segment and a J gene segment. Rearrangements were called productive when the CDR3 lacked stop codons and stayed in frame with V and J; all others were non-productive. Following IMGT convention, CDR3 was defined as the stretch from the second conserved V-encoded cysteine up to the conserved J-encoded phenylalanine. The earlier analysis of 500 to 650 of the donors excluded any sequence lacking an unambiguous match to a single V gene segment. An earlier analysis of roughly 590 of the donors called V segments functional above 56.7% productive rearrangements and segregating when the between-donor standard deviation exceeded 5%. A statistical classification framework was developed to diagnose cytomegalovirus status using the catalog of TCR beta chain sequences. In a later analysis, TCR nucleotide sequences were compared against IMGT/GENE-DB human TR gene sequences so that V and J genes could be assigned. The TCRdist pipeline was used in a later analysis to assign CDR3 sequences and most-parsimonious VDJ recombination scenarios. In a later analysis, each TCR beta chain was defined by its CDR3 amino acid sequence together with its V-gene family, and reads without a unique V-gene family were excluded. As a way to deal with suspected cross-contamination and a sequencing artifact, a later analysis dropped 592 nucleotide sequences that were highly shared and had low generation probability. In a later analysis, a clonal expansion index was calculated for each public chain from normalized within-repertoire ranks of inferred template counts. Generation probabilities in a later analysis came from a VDJ recombination model fitted to out-of-frame rearrangements, and those results were checked against IGoR. A later analysis scored TCR-TCR, TCR-HLA and TCR-CMV co-occurrence with hypergeometric tests, applying a repertoire-size bias correction to TCR pairs. A later analysis estimated false discovery rates by permuting HLA or CMV assignments 20 times. In a later analysis, co-occurring TCRs were grouped using DBSCAN, with TCRdist sequence similarity added in when clustering inside HLA-allele-positive subsets. For co-occurrence clustering, repertoires with fewer than 30,000 or more than 120,000 public chains were excluded, along with roughly five repertoires with anomalous nucleotide sharing. The immuneACCESS repertoire file appears here via TCRdb, limited to in-frame rearrangements. These files lack a portion of the clones; in checked studies, under half of the deficit traces to unresolved V genes, and the cause of the others is not known. That table furnishes V, J and clone size, whereas the DNA furnished D and trimming. The sample table contains about 130,000 clones; only one count was recorded for 76% of them. Around 3.1% of the sample rests with the top ten.

This clone appeared a few times. The clone's antigen remains unknown. Base-call qualities are not available, and no considerably larger clone is one nucleotide away. The CDR3 measures 14 amino acids from cysteine to phenylalanine. The CDR3 DNA has 42 bases and is translated from base 1. Looking up the germline V gene yields CDR1 SNHLY and CDR2 FYNNEI. The germline ends are 14 bases apart after V is trimmed by 4 bases and J by 5 bases. The cohort consisted of hundreds of healthy bone marrow donors. At the time of sampling, every cohort member was nominally healthy, though immune exposures that went unrecorded were likely present. The donor tested CMV seronegative, placing the donor among the 350 or so seronegative members of the cohort. Each donor provided a peripheral blood sample, and peripheral blood mononuclear cells were used for TCR beta sequencing. Genomic DNA extraction from the blood cell samples was performed with the Qiagen DNeasy Blood Extraction Kit.

The full study reports these points: Presence/absence analyses assumed roughly uniform sequencing depth across donors, an assumption that may not hold. The only immune exposure information available for the cohort was CMV serostatus. V-gene and J-gene trimming of TCR beta chains was associated with a missense DCLRE1C variant in a later genetic analysis, and the association was replicated in an independent cohort. Because counts were too low, more than 15 rarely observed V segments, including chromosome 9 orphons, were left out of the earlier analysis of over 550 of the donors. This cohort had only TCR beta chains sequenced, and the lack of alpha or paired-chain data limited which features could be detected. According to the authors, the approach could potentially be generalized to other disease states and immunological phenotypes. Because HLA typing was unavailable for some donors at each locus, only the typed subset was used in association tests. A group of highly shared sequence variants was considered likely to be a technical artifact of the sequencing pipeline. A later analysis reported that several top co-occurrence clusters appeared linked to parvovirus B19, influenza, CMV and Epstein-Barr virus. In a later analysis, 16,951 TCR beta sequences were associated with specific HLA alleles at a false discovery rate of 0.05. According to a later analysis, TCR association rates differed among HLA loci, with DRB1 alleles showing the most associated TCRs and HLA-C alleles showing the fewest. Broadly in line with IMGT annotations, most TCR beta V segments showed up in productive rearrangements about 90% or about 30% of the time in an earlier analysis of several hundred of the donors. A few of the identified cytomegalovirus-associated TCR beta chains were confirmed in vitro to be specific for cytomegalovirus antigens. When HLA alleles, especially DR and DQ, strongly co-occurred, TCR associations were difficult to assign to individual alleles. Some IMGT-functional V segments, including TRBV6-2 and TRBV6-3, could not be distinguished by the 87-base-pair reads and were therefore excluded. Compared with equally common non-associated chains, HLA-associated TCR beta chains in a later analysis were more clonally expanded and had lower generation probabilities. The study gave a list of more than 150 TCR beta chains associated with cytomegalovirus. The classifier was reported to diagnose cytomegalovirus status with high specificity and sensitivity in both the original cohort and the validation cohort. In a later genetic analysis, fewer N-insertions in productive TCRs were reported among donors in an Asian-associated ancestry cluster than the roughly 700-donor mean. According to a later analysis, most CMV-associated TCR beta chains appeared to be HLA-restricted, and the HLA associations seemed to be driven largely by CMV exposure. A further reported finding was that TCR beta sequences accurately predicted the HLA-A and HLA-B alleles for most subjects in the first cohort. Across donors, most TCR sequences were observed very rarely, whereas some public TCRs were present in many individuals. Correlated functional status among segregating V segments might be attributable to linkage disequilibrium, but an unknown experimental factor could not be ruled out.

This sequence uses TRBV2 and TRBJ1-2; a weak D assignment points to TRBD1 (6 bases agree). Material for sequencing was PBMCs. The clonotype originates from a man aged 40-49 years in good health and CMV-seronegative. The CDR3 amino acid sequence is: CASSVDLGAYGYTF. The DNA is TGTGCCAGCAGTGTTGACTTGGGGGCATATGGCTACACCTTC. With all but the CDR3 taken from the reference TRBV2 and TRBJ1-2 genes, the full variable domain is: EPEVTQTPSHQVTQMGQEVILRCVPISNHLYFYWYRQILGQKVEFLVSFYNNEISEKSEIFDDQFSVERPDGSNFTLKIRSTKLEDSAMYFCASSVDLGAYGYTFGSGTRLTVV.